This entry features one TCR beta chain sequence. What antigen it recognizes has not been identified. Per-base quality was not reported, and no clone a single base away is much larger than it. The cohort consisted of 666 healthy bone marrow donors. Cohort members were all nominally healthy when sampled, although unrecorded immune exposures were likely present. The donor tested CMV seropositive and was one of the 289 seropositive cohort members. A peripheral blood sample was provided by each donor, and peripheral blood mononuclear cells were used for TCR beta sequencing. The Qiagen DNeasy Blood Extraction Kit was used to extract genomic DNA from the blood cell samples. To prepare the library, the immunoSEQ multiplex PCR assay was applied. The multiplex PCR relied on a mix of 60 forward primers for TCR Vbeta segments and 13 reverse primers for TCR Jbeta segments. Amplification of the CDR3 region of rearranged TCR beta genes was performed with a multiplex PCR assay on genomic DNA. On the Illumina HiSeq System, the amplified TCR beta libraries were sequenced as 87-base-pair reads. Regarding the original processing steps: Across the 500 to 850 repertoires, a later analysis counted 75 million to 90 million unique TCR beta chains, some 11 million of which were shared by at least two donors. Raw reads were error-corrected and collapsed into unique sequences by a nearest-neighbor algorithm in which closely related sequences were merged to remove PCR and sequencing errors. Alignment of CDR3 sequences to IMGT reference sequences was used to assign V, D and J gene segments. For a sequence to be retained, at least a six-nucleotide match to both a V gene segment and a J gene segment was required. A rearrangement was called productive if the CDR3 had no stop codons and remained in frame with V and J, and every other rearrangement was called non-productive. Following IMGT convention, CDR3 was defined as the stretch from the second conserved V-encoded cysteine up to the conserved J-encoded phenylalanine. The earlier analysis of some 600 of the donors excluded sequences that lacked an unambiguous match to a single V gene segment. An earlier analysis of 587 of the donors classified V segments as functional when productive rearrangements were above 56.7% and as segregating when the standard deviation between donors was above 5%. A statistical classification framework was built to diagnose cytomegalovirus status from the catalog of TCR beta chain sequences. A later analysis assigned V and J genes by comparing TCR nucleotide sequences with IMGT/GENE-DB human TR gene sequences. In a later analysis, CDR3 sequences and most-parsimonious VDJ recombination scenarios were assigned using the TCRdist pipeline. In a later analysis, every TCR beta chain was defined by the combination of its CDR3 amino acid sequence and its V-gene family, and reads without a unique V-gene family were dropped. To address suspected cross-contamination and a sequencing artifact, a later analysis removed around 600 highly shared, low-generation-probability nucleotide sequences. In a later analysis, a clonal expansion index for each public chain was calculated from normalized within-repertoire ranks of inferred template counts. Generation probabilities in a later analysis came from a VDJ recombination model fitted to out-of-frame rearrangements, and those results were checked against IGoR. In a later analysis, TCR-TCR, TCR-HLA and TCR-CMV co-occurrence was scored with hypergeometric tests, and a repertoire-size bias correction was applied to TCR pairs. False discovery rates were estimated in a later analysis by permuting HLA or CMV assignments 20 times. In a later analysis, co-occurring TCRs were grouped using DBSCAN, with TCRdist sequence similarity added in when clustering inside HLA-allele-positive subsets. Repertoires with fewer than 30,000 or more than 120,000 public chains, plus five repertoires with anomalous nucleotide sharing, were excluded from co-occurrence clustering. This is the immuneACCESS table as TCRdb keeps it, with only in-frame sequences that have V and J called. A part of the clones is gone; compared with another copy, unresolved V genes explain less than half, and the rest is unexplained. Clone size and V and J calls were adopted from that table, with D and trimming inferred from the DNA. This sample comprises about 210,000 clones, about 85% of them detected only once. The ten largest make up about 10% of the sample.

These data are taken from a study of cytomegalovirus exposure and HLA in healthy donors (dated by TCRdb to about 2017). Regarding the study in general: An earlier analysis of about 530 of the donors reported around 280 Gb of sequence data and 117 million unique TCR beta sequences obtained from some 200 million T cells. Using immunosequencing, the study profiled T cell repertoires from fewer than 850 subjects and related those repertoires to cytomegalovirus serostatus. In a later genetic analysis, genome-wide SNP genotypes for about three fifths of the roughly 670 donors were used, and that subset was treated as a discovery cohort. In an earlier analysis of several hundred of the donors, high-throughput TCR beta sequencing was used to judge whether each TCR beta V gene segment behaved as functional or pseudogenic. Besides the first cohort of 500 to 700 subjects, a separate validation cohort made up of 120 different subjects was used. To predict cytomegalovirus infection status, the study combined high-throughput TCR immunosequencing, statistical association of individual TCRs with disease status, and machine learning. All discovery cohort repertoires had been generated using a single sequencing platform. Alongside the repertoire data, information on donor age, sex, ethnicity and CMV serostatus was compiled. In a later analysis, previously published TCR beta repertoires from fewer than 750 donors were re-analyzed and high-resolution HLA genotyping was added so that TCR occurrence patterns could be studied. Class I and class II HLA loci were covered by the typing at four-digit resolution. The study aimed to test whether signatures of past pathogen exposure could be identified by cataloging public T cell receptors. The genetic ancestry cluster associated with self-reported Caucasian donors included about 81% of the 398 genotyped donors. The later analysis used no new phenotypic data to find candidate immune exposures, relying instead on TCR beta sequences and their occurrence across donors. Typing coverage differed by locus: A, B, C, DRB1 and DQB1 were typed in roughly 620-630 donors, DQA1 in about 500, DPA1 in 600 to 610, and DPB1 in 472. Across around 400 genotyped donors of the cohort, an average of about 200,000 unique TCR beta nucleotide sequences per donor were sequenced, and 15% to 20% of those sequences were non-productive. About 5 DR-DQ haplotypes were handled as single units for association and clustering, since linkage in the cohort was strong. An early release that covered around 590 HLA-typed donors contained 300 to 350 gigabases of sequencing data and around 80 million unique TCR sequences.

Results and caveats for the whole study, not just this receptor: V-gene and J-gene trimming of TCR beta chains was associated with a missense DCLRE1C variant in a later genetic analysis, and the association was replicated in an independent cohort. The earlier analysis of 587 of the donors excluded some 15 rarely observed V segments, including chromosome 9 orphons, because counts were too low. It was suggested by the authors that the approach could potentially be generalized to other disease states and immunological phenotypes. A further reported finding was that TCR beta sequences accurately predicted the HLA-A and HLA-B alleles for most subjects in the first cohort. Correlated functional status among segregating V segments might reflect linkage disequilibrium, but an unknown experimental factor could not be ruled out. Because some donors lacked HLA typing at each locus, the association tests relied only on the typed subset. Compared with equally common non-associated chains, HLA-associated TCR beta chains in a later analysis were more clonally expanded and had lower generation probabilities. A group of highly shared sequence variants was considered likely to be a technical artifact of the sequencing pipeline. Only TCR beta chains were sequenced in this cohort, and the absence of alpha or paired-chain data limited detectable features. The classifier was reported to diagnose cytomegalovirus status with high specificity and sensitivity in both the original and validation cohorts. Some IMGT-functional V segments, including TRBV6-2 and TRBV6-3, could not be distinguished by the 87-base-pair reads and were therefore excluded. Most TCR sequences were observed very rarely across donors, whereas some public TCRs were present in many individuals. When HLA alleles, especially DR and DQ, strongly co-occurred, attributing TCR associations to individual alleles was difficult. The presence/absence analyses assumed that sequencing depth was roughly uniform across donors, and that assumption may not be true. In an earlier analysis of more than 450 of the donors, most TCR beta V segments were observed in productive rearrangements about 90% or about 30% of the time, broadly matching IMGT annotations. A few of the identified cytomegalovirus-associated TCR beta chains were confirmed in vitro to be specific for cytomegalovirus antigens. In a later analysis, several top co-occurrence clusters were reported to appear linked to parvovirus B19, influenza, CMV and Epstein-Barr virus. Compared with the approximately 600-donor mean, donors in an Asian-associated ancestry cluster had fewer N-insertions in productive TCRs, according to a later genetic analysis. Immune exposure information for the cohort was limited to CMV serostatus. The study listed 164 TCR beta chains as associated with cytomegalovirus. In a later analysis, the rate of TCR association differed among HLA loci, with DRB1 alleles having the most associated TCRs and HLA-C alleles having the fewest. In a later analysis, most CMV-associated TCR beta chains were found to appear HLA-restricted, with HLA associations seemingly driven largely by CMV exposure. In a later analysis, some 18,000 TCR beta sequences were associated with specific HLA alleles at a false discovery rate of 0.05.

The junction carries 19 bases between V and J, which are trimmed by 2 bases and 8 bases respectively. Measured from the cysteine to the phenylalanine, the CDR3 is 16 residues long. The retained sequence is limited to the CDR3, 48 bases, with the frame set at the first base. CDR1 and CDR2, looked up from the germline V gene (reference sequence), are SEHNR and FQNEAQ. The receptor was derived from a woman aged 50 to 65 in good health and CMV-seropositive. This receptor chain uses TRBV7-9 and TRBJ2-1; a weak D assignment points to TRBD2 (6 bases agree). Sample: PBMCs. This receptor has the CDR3 CASSLRSRGDFDEQFF. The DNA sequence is TGTGCCAGCAGCTTACGATCGCGGGGAGACTTCGATGAGCAGTTCTTC.